What follows are 25 T cell receptor beta chains derived from one specimen sequenced in a study of cytomegalovirus exposure and HLA in healthy donors. Vbeta (60) and Jbeta (13) primers were used in the PCR. Sequencing was performed with immunoSEQ multiplex PCR; in TCRdb, only in-frame clones are kept and a portion is missing. The table lists about 190,000 clones, about three quarters of them singletons, with roughly 1.1% in the top ten. The sample taken for sequencing was PBMCs. These TCRs come from a woman in her 40s in good health and CMV-seronegative.

The CDR3 DNA reads as TGTGCCACCCTGGGCGGGCCGCGCACCTACGAGCAGTACTTC. It codes for CATLGGPRTYEQYF. The chain carries TRBV10-3 and TRBJ2-7; D may be TRBD2 (5 bases). The CDR3 runs 14 residues. Per the germline V gene, CDR1 is ENHRY and CDR2 is SYGVKD. Trimming cost V 10 bases and J 2 bases, with 18 bases left between them.

The chain joins TRBV5-1 to TRBJ2-1; 8 bases agree with TRBD2. CDR3 length: 14 residues. From germline, CDR1 is SGHRS and CDR2 YFSETQ. Unmatched junction bases numbered 3, after V lost 2 bases and J lost 5 bases. CDR3 loop: CASSLILADNEQFF. In DNA form, the CDR3 reads TGCGCCAGCAGCTTAATACTAGCGGACAATGAGCAGTTCTTC.

The rearrangement joins TRBV9 to TRBJ1-1, with 7 bases identical to TRBD1. The germline V gene encodes CDR1 SGDLS and CDR2 YYNGEE. CDR3 size: 15 residues. The V gene end was trimmed by 3 bases and the J gene end by 1 base; junction bases not matched to a gene: 6. CDR3 sequence: CASSANRGWNTEAFF. CDR3 sequence (DNA): TGTGCCAGCAGCGCAAACAGGGGTTGGAACACTGAAGCTTTCTTT.

V is TRBV6-5 and J is TRBJ2-1, with D unclear. With 7 bases removed from V and 6 bases from J, the gap between germline ends came to 16 bases. The V gene's germline CDR1 is MNHEY and CDR2 SVGAGI. This CDR3 contains 14 residues. The CDR3 nucleotides read TGTGCCAGCACCCAAAGAAGCGTCATCAATGAGCAGTTCTTC. Amino acids: CASTQRSVINEQFF.

The chain joins TRBV9 to TRBJ2-1, with TRBD1 identical over 7 bases. The CDR3 is made up of 15 amino acids. Trimming removed 0 bases from V and 4 bases from J; junction bases left unmatched: 4. In germline, CDR1 is SGDLS, CDR2 YYNGEE. CDR3 coding DNA: TGTGCCAGCAGCGTAGTACAGGGGAATTACAATGAGCAGTTCTTC. Translation: CASSVVQGNYNEQFF.

V is TRBV10-3 and J is TRBJ2-7; no definite D call. Trimming shortened V by 5 bases and J by 6 bases, and 23 bases separated the two germline ends. CDR1 is ENHRY, CDR2 SYGVKD, per germline. The CDR3 totals 16 residues. The CDR3 sequence: CAISLDRGLLASEQYF. CDR3 DNA sequence: TGTGCCATCAGTCTCGATCGTGGGCTACTCGCCTCCGAGCAGTACTTC.

The chain links TRBV6-1 to TRBJ2-2, with TRBD1 matching 9 bases. Germline loops: CDR1 MNHNS, CDR2 SASEGT. This CDR3 has 17 amino acids. Losses at the gene ends were 4 bases for V and 6 bases for J; bases not matched to a gene: 12. DNA of the CDR3: TGTGCCAGCAGTGCGCAACCGGGACAGGGTAATCCCGGGGAGCTGTTTTTT. Translation: CASSAQPGQGNPGELFF.

In this sample, this clone turned up a few times. CDR3 sequence: CASSGSTSLATGELFF. The CDR3 coding sequence is TGTGCCAGCAGTGGCTCGACTAGTTTGGCTACCGGGGAGCTGTTTTTT. J is TRBJ2-2 and V is TRBV7-2, with D possibly being TRBD2 (6 bases). Germline V gene data show CDR1 as SGHTA and CDR2 as FQGNSA. The V end lost 6 bases, the J end lost 5 bases, and 19 bases lay between the germline ends. The CDR3 has 16 residues.

The chain uses TRBV27 and TRBJ2-2; a possible D gene is TRBD1 (5 bases). The CDR3 length is 16 residues. Germline CDR1 is MNHEY and CDR2 is SMNVEV (reference sequence). Deletions cut 4 bases from V and 8 bases from J, with 20 bases between. The CDR3 nucleotides read TGTGCCAGCAGTTCCCAGGGTGAAAGGCTTCGTGGGGAGCTGTTTTTT. The encoded protein is CASSSQGERLRGELFF.

The gene calls are TRBV30 and TRBJ2-5, with 11 bases aligning to TRBD2. Germline CDR1 is GTSNPN and CDR2 is SVGIG (reference sequence). V gave up 5 bases and J gave up 5 bases; unmatched junction bases: 7. This CDR3 has 14 residues. CDR3 in DNA: TGTGCCTGGTTAGCGGGAGGGCCTCACGAGACCCAGTACTTC. This gives the protein CAWLAGGPHETQYF.

This clone has only a few counts. The chain joins TRBV9 to TRBJ1-2, with D tentatively TRBD1 (5 bases). V was trimmed by 0 bases and J by 8 bases, leaving 14 bases between them. The CDR3 contains 14 residues. From germline, CDR1 is SGDLS and CDR2 YYNGEE. This CDR3 reads CASSVDPGIGGYTF. CDR3 in DNA: TGTGCCAGCAGCGTAGATCCAGGGATAGGAGGCTACACCTTC.

The chain is built from TRBV19 and TRBJ2-1; tentatively, D is TRBD2 (5 bases). The CDR3 has 16 amino acids. Germline values: CDR1 LNHDA, CDR2 SQIVND (reference sequence). V was clipped by 3 bases and J by 2 bases, with 14 bases between them. The CDR3 loop is CASSIVSGSAYNEQFF. DNA of the CDR3: TGTGCCAGTAGTATCGTCAGCGGATCCGCCTACAATGAGCAGTTCTTC.

The V call is TRBV19, the J call TRBJ2-3, with D perhaps matching TRBD2 (6 bases). The CDR3 extends over 16 amino acids. Looked up from germline, CDR1 is LNHDA and CDR2 is SQIVND (reference sequence). V was pared by 0 bases and J by 2 bases, with 12 bases between. The CDR3 nucleotides are TGTGCCAGTAGTATAGATGGCGGGGTTAACACAGATACGCAGTATTTT. Translated, it gives CASSIDGGVNTDTQYF.

This clone was seen once. The chain combines TRBV5-6 with TRBJ1-2, with TRBD1 identical over 8 bases. The J segment lost 6 bases and the V segment lost 1 base, leaving 11 bases of the junction unmatched. CDR1 is SGHDT and CDR2 is YYEEEE in the germline V gene. The CDR3 totals 16 residues. The CDR3 coding sequence is TGTGCCAGCAGCTTGTTCCAGGGGGCGGATCATAATGGCTACACCTTC. It encodes CASSLFQGADHNGYTF. Together with reference TRBV5-6 and TRBJ1-2, the CDR3 gives the full variable domain: DAGVTQSPTHLIKTRGQQVTLRCSPKSGHDTVSWYQQALGQGPQFIFQYYEEEERQRGNFPDRFSGHQFPNYSSELNVNALLLGDSALYLCASSLFQGADHNGYTFGSGTRLTVV.

J is TRBJ2-2 and V is TRBV11-3; TRBD1 matches at 10 bases. The CDR3 sequence is 17 residues long. Germline V lookup: CDR1 SGHNT, CDR2 YENEEA. V was clipped by 5 bases and J by 5 bases; unmatched bases: 11. In DNA form, the CDR3 reads TGTGCCAGCAGCAGAACACCGGGACAGGGGCGAACCGGGGAGCTGTTTTTT. Protein sequence: CASSRTPGQGRTGELFF. Using reference TRBV11-3 and TRBJ2-2 for the parts outside the CDR3, the full variable domain is EAGVVQSPRYKIIEKKQPVAFWCNPISGHNTLYWYLQNLGQGPELLIRYENEEAVDDSQLPKDRFSAERLKGVDSTLKIQPAELGDSAVYLCASSRTPGQGRTGELFFGEGSRLTVL.

V usage is TRBV29-1 and J usage is TRBJ1-2; D gene unclear. V was cut by 6 bases and J by 6 bases, with 11 bases left in between. The length of the CDR3 is 11 residues. Germline lookup yields CDR1 SQVTM and CDR2 ANQGSEA. CDR3 sequence reads: CSVNDLDGYTF. The CDR3 region has the DNA TGCAGCGTGAACGACTTGGATGGCTACACCTTC.

The J gene is TRBJ2-3, the V gene TRBV6-1; 12 nucleotides align to TRBD2. Germline CDR1 and CDR2: MNHNS and SASEGT. V gave up 1 base and J gave up 2 bases; unmatched junction bases: 4. The CDR3 runs to 17 residues. The CDR3 loop reads CASSEEGLAGLTDTQYF. CDR3 DNA sequence: TGTGCCAGCAGTGAAGAGGGACTAGCGGGCCTCACAGATACGCAGTATTTT.

The V gene is TRBV6-1, the J gene TRBJ2-7; 9 nucleotides match TRBD1. CDR1 is MNHNS and CDR2 is SASEGT in the germline V gene. This CDR3 has 13 amino acids. The V segment lost 5 bases and the J segment 6 bases; nucleotides outside the gene matches: 5. The CDR3 region is CASSSGTGSEQYF. As DNA, the CDR3 is TGTGCCAGCAGTTCCGGGACAGGGTCCGAGCAGTACTTC.

The CDR3 DNA is TGTGCCAGCAGCCCCGACAGTTATAGGGAGCAGTACTTC. The encoded protein is CASSPDSYREQYF. The rearrangement joins TRBV9 to TRBJ2-7; a possible D gene is TRBD1 (5 bases). The CDR3 sequence is 13 residues long. Trimming took 4 bases from V and 7 from J, leaving 15 bases between them. Germline V CDR1 and CDR2: SGDLS, YYNGEE.

The gene calls are TRBV18 and TRBJ1-1, with TRBD1 as a possible D gene (5 bases). Germline values: CDR1 KGHSH, CDR2 LQKENI. CDR3 length: 13 residues. Between the trimmed V and J ends, which lost 2 bases and 3 bases, there was a span of 7 bases. CDR3: CASSPDSHTEAFF. In DNA, the CDR3 is TGTGCCAGCTCACCAGACAGTCACACTGAAGCTTTCTTT.

This sequence joins TRBV11-3 and TRBJ2-5, with 10 bases that match TRBD2. Germline V CDR1 and CDR2: SGHNT, YENEEA. V lost 1 base, J lost 5 bases, and 4 bases stayed unmatched. The CDR3 spans 15 residues. This CDR3 reads CASSLGNSGRETQYF. The CDR3 bases are TGTGCCAGCAGCTTAGGGAATAGCGGGAGGGAGACCCAGTACTTC.

The chain is built from TRBV4-3 and TRBJ1-3; unclear D gene. The CDR3 runs 18 residues. Germline V gene data show CDR1 as LGHNA and CDR2 as YSLEER. The V and J ends lost 1 base and 4 bases respectively, with 20 bases between them. The CDR3 sequence: CASSQVVRPPRVGNTIYF. CDR3 nucleotide sequence: TGCGCCAGCAGCCAAGTCGTCAGGCCCCCGAGGGTCGGAAACACCATATATTTT.

This clone was detected only a few times. The J gene is TRBJ2-1, the V gene TRBV21-1; the table's D gene call, TRBD2, was not cross checked with the DNA. TRBV21-1 is a pseudogene. The CDR3 runs 18 residues. The DNA of the CDR3 is TGTGCCAGCAGCGATCCAACGCCTAGCGGGATTCTTGGGAATGAGCAGTTCTTC. Protein product: CASSDPTPSGILGNEQFF.

The CDR3 coding sequence is TGCAGCGTAAAACAGGGGGCCAGGAGCACCGGGGAGCTGTTTTTT. Residues: CSVKQGARSTGELFF. The chain combines TRBV29-1 with TRBJ2-2; 9 nucleotides match TRBD1. Per germline, CDR1 SQVTM and CDR2 ANQGSEA. The CDR3 covers 15 residues. V dropped 6 bases and J dropped 4; count of bases not matched to a gene: 9.

The J gene is TRBJ2-1, the V gene TRBV19; D gene uncertain. This CDR3 has 11 amino acids. Trimming removed 4 bases from V and 10 bases from J, with 8 bases in between. Per germline, CDR1 LNHDA and CDR2 SQIVND (reference sequence). CDR3 protein: CASSTQLEQFF. Written as DNA, the CDR3 is TGTGCCAGTAGTACTCAGTTAGAGCAGTTCTTC.